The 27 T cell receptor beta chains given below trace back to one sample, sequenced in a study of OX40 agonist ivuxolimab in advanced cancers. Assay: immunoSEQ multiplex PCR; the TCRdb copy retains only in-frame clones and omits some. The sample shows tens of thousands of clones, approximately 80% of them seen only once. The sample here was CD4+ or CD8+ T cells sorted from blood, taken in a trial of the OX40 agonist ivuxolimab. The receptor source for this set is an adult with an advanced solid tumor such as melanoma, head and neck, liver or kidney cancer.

The CDR3 DNA follows: TGTGCCGGACGCAACAATGAGCAGTTCTTC. Its translation: CAGRNNEQFF. V gene TRBV19 combines with J gene TRBJ2-1, with D unresolved. Germline loops: CDR1 LNHDA, CDR2 SQIVND (reference sequence). V lost 11 bases, J lost 5 bases, and 7 bases lay in between. The CDR3 totals 10 residues.

The CDR3 region has the DNA TGTGCCAGCAGTTACCGACAGGCCGGGGGACCCCAGCATTTT. Translated, it gives CASSYRQAGGPQHF. The chain combines TRBV6-5 with TRBJ1-5, with D perhaps TRBD1 (6 bases). The CDR3 covers 14 residues. V shed 2 bases and J shed 10 bases, with 15 bases lying between them. Germline CDR1 and CDR2: MNHEY and SVGAGI.

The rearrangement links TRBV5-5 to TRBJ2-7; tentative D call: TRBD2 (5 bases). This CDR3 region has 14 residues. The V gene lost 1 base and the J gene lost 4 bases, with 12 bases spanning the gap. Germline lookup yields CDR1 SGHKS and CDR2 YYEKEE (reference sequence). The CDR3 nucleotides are TGTGCCAGCAGCTTGCGGGGTTACGGGTACGAGCAGTACTTC. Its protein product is CASSLRGYGYEQYF.

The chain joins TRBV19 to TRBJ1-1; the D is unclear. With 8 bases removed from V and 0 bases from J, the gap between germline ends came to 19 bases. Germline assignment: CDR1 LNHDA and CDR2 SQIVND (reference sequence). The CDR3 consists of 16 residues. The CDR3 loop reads CASVSVQLRLNTEAFF. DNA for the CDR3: TGTGCCAGTGTATCAGTCCAGCTAAGACTGAACACTGAAGCTTTCTTT. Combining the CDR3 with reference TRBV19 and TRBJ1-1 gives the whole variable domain DGGITQSPKYLFRKEGQNVTLSCEQNLNHDAMYWYRQDPGQGLRLIYYSQIVNDFQKGDIAEGYSVSREKKESFPLTVTSAQKNPTAFYLCASVSVQLRLNTEAFFGQGTRLTVV.

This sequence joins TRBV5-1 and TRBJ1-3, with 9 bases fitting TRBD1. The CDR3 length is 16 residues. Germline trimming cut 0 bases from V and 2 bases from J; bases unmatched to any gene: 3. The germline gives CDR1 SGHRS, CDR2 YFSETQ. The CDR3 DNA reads TGCGCCAGCAGCTTGGCTACAGGGGGCCCTGGAAACACCATATATTTT. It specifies CASSLATGGPGNTIYF. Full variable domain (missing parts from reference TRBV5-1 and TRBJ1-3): KAGVTQTPRYLIKTRGQQVTLSCSPISGHRSVSWYQQTPGQGLQFLFEYFSETQRNKGNFPGRFSGRQFSNSRSEMNVSTLELGDSALYLCASSLATGGPGNTIYFGEGSWLTVV.

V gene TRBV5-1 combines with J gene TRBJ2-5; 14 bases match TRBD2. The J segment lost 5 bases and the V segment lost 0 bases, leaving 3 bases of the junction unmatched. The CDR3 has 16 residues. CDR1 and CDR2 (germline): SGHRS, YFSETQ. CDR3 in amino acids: CASSLEGLAGEETQYF. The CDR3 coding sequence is TGCGCCAGCAGCTTGGAGGGACTAGCGGGAGAGGAGACCCAGTACTTC.

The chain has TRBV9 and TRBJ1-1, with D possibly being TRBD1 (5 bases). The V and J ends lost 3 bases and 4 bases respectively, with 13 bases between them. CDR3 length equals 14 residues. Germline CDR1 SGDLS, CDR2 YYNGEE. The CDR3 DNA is TGTGCCAGCAGCGCAGAGACAAGGGGCACTGAAGCTTTCTTT. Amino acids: CASSAETRGTEAFF.

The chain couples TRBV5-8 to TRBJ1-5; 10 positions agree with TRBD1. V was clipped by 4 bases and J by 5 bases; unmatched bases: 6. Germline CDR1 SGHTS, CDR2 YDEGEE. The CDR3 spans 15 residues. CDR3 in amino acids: CASSPGQGTHQPQHF. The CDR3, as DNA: TGTGCCAGCAGCCCGGGACAGGGGACACATCAGCCCCAGCATTTT.

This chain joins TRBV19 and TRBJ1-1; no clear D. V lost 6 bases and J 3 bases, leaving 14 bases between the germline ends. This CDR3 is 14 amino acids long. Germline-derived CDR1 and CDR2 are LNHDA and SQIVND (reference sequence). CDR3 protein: CASSRTYRDTEAFF. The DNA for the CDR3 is TGTGCCAGTAGCCGGACCTATAGGGACACTGAAGCTTTCTTT.

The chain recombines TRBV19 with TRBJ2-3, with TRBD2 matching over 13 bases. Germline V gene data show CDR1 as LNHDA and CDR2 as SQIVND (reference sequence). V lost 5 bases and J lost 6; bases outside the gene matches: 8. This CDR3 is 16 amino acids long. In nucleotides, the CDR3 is TGTGCCAGTAGTGTTAGACTAGCGGGAGGTATGGATACGCAGTATTTT. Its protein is CASSVRLAGGMDTQYF.

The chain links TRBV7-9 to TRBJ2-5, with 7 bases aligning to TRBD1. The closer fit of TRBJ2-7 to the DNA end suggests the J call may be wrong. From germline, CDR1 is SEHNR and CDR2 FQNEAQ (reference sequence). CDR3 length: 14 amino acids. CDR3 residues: CASSLRDRAYEQYF. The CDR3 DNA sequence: TGTGCCAGCAGCTTACGGGACAGAGCCTACGAGCAGTACTTC.

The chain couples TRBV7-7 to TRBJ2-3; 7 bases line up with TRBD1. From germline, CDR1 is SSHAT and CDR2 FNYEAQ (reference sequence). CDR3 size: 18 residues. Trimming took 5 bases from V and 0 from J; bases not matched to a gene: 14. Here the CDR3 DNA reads TGTGCCAGCAGCCGTATAATCGGGGCCAGGGGGAGCACAGATACGCAGTATTTT. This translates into CASSRIIGARGSTDTQYF.

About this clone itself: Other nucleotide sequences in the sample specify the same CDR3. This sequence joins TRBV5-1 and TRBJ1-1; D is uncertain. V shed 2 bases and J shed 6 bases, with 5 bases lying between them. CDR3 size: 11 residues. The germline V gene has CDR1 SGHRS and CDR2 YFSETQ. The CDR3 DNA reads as TGCGCCAGCAGCTTCGGTCCTGAAGCTTTCTTT. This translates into CASSFGPEAFF.

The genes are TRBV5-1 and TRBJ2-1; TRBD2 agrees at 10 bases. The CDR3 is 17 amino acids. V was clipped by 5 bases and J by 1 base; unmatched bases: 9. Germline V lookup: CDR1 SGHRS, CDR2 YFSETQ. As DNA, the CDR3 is TGCGCCAGCAGACGGGGACTAGCGAGGGGTTCCTACAATGAGCAGTTCTTC. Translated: CASRRGLARGSYNEQFF.

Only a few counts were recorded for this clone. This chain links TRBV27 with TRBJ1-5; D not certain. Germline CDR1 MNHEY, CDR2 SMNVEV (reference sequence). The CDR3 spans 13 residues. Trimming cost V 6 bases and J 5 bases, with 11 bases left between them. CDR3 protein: CASRSNAYQPQHF. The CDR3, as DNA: TGTGCCAGCAGATCTAATGCCTATCAGCCCCAGCATTTT.

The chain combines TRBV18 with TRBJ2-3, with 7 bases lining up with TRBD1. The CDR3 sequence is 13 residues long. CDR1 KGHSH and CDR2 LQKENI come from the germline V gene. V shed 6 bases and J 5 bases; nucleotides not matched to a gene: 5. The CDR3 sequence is CASSGQRLDTQYF. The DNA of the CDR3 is TGTGCCAGCTCGGGACAGCGGTTAGATACGCAGTATTTT.

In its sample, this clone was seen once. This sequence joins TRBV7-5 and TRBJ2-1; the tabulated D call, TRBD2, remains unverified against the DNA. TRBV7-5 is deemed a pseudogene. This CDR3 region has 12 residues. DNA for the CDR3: TGTGCCAGAAGCCGCCGGGGTGATGAGCAGTTCTTC. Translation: CARSRRGDEQFF.

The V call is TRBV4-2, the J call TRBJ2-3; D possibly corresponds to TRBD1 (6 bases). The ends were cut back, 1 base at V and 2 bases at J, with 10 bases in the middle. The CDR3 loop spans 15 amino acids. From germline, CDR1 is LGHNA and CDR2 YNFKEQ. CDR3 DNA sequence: TGTGCCAGCAGCCAAGGGACAGAAATCACAGATACGCAGTATTTT. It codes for CASSQGTEITDTQYF.

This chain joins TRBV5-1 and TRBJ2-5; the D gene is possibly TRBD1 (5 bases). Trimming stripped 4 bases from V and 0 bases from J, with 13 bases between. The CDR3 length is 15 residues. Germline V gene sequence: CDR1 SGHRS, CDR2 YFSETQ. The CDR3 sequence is CASSGKTADQETQYF. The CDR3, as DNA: TGCGCCAGCAGCGGAAAGACAGCCGACCAAGAGACCCAGTACTTC.

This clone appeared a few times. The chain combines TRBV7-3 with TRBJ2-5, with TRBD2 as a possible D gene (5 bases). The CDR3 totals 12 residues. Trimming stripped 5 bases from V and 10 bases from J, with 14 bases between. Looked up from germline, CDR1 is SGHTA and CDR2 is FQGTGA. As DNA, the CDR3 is TGTGCCAGCAGCCCCCTGGCCGGGGTCCAGTACTTC. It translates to CASSPLAGVQYF.

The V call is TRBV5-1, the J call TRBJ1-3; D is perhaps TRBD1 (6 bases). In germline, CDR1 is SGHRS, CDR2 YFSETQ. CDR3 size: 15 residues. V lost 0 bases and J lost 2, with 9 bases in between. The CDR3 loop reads CASSLEGGTGNTIYF. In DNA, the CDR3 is TGCGCCAGCAGCTTGGAAGGGGGGACTGGAAACACCATATATTTT.

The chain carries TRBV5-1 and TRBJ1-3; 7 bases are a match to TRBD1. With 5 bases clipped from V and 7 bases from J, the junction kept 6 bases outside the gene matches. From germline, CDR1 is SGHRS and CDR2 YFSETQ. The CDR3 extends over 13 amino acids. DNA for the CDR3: TGCGCCAGCAGTTCGGACAGGTCTAACACCATATATTTT. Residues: CASSSDRSNTIYF.

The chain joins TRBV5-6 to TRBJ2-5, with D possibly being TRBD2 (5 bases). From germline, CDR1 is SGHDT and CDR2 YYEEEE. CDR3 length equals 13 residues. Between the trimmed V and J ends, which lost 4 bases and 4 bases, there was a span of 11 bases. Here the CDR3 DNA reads TGTGCCAGCAGCCCTGCGGGCTCAGAGACCCAGTACTTC. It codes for CASSPAGSETQYF.

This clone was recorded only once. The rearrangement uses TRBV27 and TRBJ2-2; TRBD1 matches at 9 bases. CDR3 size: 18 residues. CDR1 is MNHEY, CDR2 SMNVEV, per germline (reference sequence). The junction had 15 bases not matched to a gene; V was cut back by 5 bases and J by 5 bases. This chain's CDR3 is CASSRGVPGQGRTGELFF. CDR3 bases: TGTGCCAGCAGTCGCGGCGTCCCGGGACAGGGTCGTACCGGGGAGCTGTTTTTT.

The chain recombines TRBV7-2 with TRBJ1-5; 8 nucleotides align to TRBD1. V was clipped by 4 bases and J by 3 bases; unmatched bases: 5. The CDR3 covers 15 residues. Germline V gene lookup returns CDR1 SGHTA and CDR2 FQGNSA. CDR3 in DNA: TGTGCCAGCAGCTCCGGACAGGGCTCCAATCAGCCCCAGCATTTT. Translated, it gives CASSSGQGSNQPQHF.

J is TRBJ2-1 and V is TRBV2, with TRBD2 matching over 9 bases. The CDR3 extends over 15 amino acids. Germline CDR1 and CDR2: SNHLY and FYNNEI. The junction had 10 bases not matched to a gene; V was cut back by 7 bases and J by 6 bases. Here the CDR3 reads CASKVGLAGPNEQFF. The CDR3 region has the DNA TGTGCCAGCAAGGTGGGGCTAGCGGGACCCAATGAGCAGTTCTTC.

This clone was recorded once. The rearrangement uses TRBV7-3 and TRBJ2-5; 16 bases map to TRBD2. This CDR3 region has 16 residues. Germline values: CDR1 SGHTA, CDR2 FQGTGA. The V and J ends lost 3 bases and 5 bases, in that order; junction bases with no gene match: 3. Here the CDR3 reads CASSLGLAGGEETQYF. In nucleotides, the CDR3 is TGTGCCAGCAGCTTGGGACTAGCGGGAGGGGAGGAGACCCAGTACTTC.